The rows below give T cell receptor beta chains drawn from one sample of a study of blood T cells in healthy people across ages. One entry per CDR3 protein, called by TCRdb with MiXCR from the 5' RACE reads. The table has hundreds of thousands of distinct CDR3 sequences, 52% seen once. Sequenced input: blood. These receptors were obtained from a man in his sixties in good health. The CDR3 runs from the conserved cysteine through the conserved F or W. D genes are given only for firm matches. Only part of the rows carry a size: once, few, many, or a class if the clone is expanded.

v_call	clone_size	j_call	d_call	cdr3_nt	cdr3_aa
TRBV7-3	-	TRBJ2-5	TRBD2	TGTGCCAGCAGCTTAACTGGGACTAGAATAGAGACCCAGTACTTC	CASSLTGTRIETQYF
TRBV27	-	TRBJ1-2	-	TGTGCCAGCAGTCCCGACCCAAGATACGGCTACACCTTC	CASSPDPRYGYTF
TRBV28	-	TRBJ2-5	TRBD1	TGTGCCAGCAGTTTCTGGACAGGGGGTCGCTACAATGAGCAGTACTTC	CASSFWTGGRYNEQYF
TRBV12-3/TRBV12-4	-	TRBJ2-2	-	TGTGCCAGCAGTTTAGAGGCGCCCACCATAAACACCGGGGAGCTGTTTTTT	CASSLEAPTINTGELFF
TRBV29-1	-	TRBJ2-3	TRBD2	TGCAGCGTACCTCCCGGGGGGGCCGGAGATACGCAGTATTTT	CSVPPGGAGDTQYF
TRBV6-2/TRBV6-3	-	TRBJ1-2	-	TGTGCCAGTAGTTACGGGTATGGCTACACCTTC	CASSYGYGYTF
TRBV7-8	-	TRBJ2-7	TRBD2	TGTGCCAGCAGCTTACACGGCGGGAGTTACGAGCAGTACTTC	CASSLHGGSYEQYF
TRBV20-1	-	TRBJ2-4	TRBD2	TGCAGTGTCTGGTCGGCGGGAGGAGCCAAAAACATTCAGTACTTC	CSVWSAGGAKNIQYF
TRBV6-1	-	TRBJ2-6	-	TGTGCCAGCACTCAAGGGGCCTTTAGATTAACTGGGGCCAACGTCCTGACTTTC	CASTQGAFRLTGANVLTF
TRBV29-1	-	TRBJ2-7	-	TGCAGCGTTGTGGAGGGTGTCTCCTACGAGCAGTACTTC	CSVVEGVSYEQYF
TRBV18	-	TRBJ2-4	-	TGTGCCAGCTCACCAAATGGGACACCAAACATTCAGTACTTC	CASSPNGTPNIQYF
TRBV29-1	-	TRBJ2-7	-	TGCAGCGTTGATTTGCCAGGGGTTCGGGAGCAGTACTTC	CSVDLPGVREQYF
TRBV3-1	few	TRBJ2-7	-	TGTGCCAGCAGCCAAGGGACACTTACCTACGAGCAGTACTTC	CASSQGTLTYEQYF
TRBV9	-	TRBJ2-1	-	TGTGCCAGCAGCCCGCAAGACCTCTCCTACAATGAGCAGTTCTTC	CASSPQDLSYNEQFF
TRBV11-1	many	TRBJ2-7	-	TGTGCCAGCAGCTTAGTGGGGGGACATCTGGCCTACGAGCAGTACTTC	CASSLVGGHLAYEQYF
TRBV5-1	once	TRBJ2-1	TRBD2	TGCGCCAGCAGCTTGGAGGCTAGCGGGAGGGACGAGCAGTTCTTC	CASSLEASGRDEQFF
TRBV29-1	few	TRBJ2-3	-	TGCAGCGTTGGTAACCGGGTCGTGGGGGGCACAGATACGCAGTATTTT	CSVGNRVVGGTDTQYF
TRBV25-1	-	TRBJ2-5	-	TGTGCCAGCAGGGGGGACACCCTGAGAGAGCAGTACTTC	CASRGDTLREQYF
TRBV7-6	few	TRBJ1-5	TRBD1	TGTGCCAGCAGCCGGGACAGGAATCAGCCCCAGCATTTT	CASSRDRNQPQHF
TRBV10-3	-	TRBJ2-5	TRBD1	TGTGCCATCAGTAGGACAGGACAGAAGGAGACCCAGTACTTC	CAISRTGQKETQYF
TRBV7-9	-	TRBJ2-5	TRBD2	TGTGCCAGCACTACCCGGACTAGCGGGGGAATGGAGGAGACCCAGTACTTC	CASTTRTSGGMEETQYF
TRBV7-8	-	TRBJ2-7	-	TGTGCCAGCAGCTTAGATGGGATTTACGAGCAGTACTTC	CASSLDGIYEQYF
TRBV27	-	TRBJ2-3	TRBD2	TGTGCCAGCAGCGGGACTAGCGGGAAGCCAGATACGCAGTATTTT	CASSGTSGKPDTQYF
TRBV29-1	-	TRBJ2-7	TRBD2	TGCAGCGTTCCTAGCGGGGGCAATGAGCAGTACTTC	CSVPSGGNEQYF
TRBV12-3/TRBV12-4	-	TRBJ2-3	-	TGTGCCAGCAGCATAGGGCCCGCAGATACGCAGTATTTT	CASSIGPADTQYF
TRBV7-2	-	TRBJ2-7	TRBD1	TGTGCCAGCAGCCCGAAGGGGGCGCGTGAGCAGTACTTC	CASSPKGAREQYF
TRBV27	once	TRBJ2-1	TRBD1	TGTGCCAGCAGTAAGGACAGGGCCAATGAGCAGTTCTTC	CASSKDRANEQFF
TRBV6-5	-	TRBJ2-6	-	TGTGCCAGCAGTTGGGGACTACCTAGAAAGGGGGCTGGGGCCAACGTCCTGACTTTC	CASSWGLPRKGAGANVLTF
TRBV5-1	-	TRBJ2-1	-	TGCGCCAGCAGCTTGACTGCGGGTTCCCTCTACAATGAGCAGTTCTTC	CASSLTAGSLYNEQFF
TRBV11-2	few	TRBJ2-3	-	TGTGCCAGCAGCTCTCCCGCAGGGGTCCGCACAGATACGCAGTATTTT	CASSSPAGVRTDTQYF
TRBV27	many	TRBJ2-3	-	TGTGCCAGCAGTTTCCCCGCGGCAGATACGCAGTATTTT	CASSFPAADTQYF
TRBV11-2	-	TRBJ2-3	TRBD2	TGTGCCAGCAGCTTGGGAGGGAGCGGGAGAGGTGATACGCAGTATTTT	CASSLGGSGRGDTQYF
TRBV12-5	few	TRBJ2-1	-	TGTGCTAGTGGCTACAATAATGTGGCAGATGAGCAGTTCTTC	CASGYNNVADEQFF
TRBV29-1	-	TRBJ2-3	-	TGCAGCGTTGATTTGTACCTCCACACAGATACGCAGTATTTT	CSVDLYLHTDTQYF
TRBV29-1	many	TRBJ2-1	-	TGCAGCGTTGCGCGCGGGACCCTCGCTGAGCAGTTCTTC	CSVARGTLAEQFF
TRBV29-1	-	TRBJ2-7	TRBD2	TGCAGCGCACACCTCTCCTTAGCGGGAGGGTTCAATGAGCAGTACTTC	CSAHLSLAGGFNEQYF
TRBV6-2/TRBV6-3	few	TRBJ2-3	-	TGTGCCAGCAAAAAGCGAACATCTAGCACAGATACGCAGTATTTT	CASKKRTSSTDTQYF
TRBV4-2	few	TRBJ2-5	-	TGTGCCAGCAGCCGATACGACATAGGGGAAGAGACCCAGTACTTC	CASSRYDIGEETQYF
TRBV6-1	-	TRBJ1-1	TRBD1	TGTGCCAGCAGTACCACAGGGGCGAGGAGCACTGAAGCTTTCTTT	CASSTTGARSTEAFF
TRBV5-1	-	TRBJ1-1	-	TGCGCCAGCACCCTGGGCCCGGGGAACACTGAAGCTTTCTTT	CASTLGPGNTEAFF
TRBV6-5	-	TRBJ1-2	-	TGTGCCAGCAGTTACGCAGGTAGCCGCCCCTATGGCTACACCTTC	CASSYAGSRPYGYTF
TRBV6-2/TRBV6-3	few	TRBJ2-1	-	TGTGCCAGCAGTTACGGGCAGGGCCAACGAGCCCTCAATGAGCAGTTCTTC	CASSYGQGQRALNEQFF
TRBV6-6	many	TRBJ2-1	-	TGTGCCAGCAGTCGACAGAATGCCTACAATGAGCAGTTCTTC	CASSRQNAYNEQFF
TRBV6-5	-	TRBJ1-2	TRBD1	TGTGCCAGCAGGTCCTCAGGGACAGGGGGCAATGGCTACACCTTC	CASRSSGTGGNGYTF
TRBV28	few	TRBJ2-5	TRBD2	TGTGCCAGCAGTTTAGCGACTAGCGGAATCCAAGAGACCCAGTACTTC	CASSLATSGIQETQYF
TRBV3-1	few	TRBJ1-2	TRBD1	TGTGCCAGCAGCCATCGACAGGGGAGCGGCTACACCTTC	CASSHRQGSGYTF
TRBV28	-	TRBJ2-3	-	TGTGCCAGAGAGGACAGCACAGATACGCAGTATTTT	CAREDSTDTQYF